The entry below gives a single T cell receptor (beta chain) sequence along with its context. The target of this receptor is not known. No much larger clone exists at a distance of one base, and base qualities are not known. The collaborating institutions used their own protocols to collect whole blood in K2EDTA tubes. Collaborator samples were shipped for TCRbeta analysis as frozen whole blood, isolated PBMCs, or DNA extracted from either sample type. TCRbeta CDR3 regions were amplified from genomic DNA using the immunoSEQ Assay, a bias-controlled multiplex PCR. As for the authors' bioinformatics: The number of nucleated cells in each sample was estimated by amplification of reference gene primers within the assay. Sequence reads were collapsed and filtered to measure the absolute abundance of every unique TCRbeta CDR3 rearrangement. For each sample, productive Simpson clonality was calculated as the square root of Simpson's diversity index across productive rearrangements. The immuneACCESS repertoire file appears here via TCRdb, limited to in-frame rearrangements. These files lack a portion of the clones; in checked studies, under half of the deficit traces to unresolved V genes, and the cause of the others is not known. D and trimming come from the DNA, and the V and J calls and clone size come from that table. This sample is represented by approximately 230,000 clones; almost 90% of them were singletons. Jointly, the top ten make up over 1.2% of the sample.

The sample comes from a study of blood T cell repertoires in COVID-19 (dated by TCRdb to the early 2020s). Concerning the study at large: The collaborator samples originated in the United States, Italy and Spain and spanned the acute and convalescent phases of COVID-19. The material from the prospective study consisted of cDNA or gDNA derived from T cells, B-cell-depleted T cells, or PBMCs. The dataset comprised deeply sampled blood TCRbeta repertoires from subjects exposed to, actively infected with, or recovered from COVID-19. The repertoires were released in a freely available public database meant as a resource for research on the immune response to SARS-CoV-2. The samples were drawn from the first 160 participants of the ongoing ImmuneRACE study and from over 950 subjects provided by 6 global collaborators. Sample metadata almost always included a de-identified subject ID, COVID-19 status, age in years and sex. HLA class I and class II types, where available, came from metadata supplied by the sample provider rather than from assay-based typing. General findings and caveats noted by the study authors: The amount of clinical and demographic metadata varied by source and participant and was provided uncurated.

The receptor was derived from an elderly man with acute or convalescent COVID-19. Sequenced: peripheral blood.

The CDR3 protein sequence reads: CASRSGQEIPIGLHF. The nucleotides read TGTGCCAGCAGGTCGGGACAGGAAATCCCGATCGGCCTCCACTTT. Recombination joined TRBV13 with TRBJ1-6; 8 nucleotides in the junction match TRBD1. Reading from cysteine to phenylalanine, the CDR3 counts 15 amino acids. Just the 45-base CDR3 DNA is kept, in frame starting at base 1. As encoded in the germline V gene (reference sequence), CDR1 is PRHDT while CDR2 is FYEKMQ. V is cut back by 6 bases and J by 15 bases, with 16 bases in the junction unmatched.